Presented here are 22 T cell receptor beta chains from one specimen sequenced in a study of CD8+ T cells in alopecia areata. As the sequencing template, cDNA was produced by extracting RNA and reverse transcribing it. The assay was immunoSEQ multiplex PCR, and TCRdb's table has in-frame clones only and misses some. The data hold a few hundred thousand clones, with around 66% observed a single time. Stated treatment: oral pan-JAK inhibitor, 5-10 mg twice daily. The sample in question was CD4+ T cells sorted from blood, obtained at approximately week 45, from a patient treated with tofacitinib. The source is a human donor with alopecia areata.

The CDR3 here is CSGAGTANTGELFF. The CDR3 region has the DNA TGCAGCGGAGCCGGGACAGCGAACACCGGGGAGCTGTTTTTT. The V call is TRBV29-1, the J call TRBJ2-2; TRBD1 aligns across 7 bases. V trimming: 7 bases; J trimming: 0 bases; junction bases outside the gene matches: 5. This CDR3 has 14 amino acids. The V gene's germline CDR1 is SQVTM and CDR2 ANQGSEA.

CDR3 bases: TGTGCCAGCAGCAACCGGGACACTGAAGCTTTCTTT. Encoded protein: CASSNRDTEAFF. This rearrangement joins TRBV9 to TRBJ1-1; no firm D call. CDR3 size: 12 residues. Germline V gives CDR1 SGDLS, CDR2 YYNGEE. With 4 bases removed from V and 3 bases from J, the gap between germline ends came to 7 bases.

This clone has only a few counts. The J gene is TRBJ2-3, the V gene TRBV29-1; D is unresolved. Trimming removed 3 bases from V and 8 bases from J, with 0 bases in between. This CDR3 has 8 residues. Germline V CDR1 and CDR2: SQVTM, ANQGSEA. The CDR3 nucleotides are TGCAGCGTTGATACGCAGTATTTT. Amino acid sequence: CSVDTQYF.

This clone was picked up a small number of times. This sequence joins TRBV5-1 and TRBJ2-7; 9 bases fit TRBD1. V was pared by 2 bases and J by 6 bases, with 6 bases of the junction left unmatched. Germline assignment: CDR1 SGHRS and CDR2 YFSETQ. The CDR3 totals 14 residues. CDR3 DNA sequence: TGCGCCAGCAGCTTCACCGGGACAGGGAGCGAGCAGTACTTC. Translated, it gives CASSFTGTGSEQYF.

This CDR3 reads CAGGGQATYGYTF. The CDR3 DNA sequence: TGTGCCGGTGGGGGACAGGCCACCTATGGCTACACCTTC. J is TRBJ1-2 and V is TRBV2; 8 bases are shared with TRBD1. Trimming removed 11 bases from V and 4 bases from J; junction bases left unmatched: 9. Germline lookup yields CDR1 SNHLY and CDR2 FYNNEI. The CDR3 is made up of 13 amino acids. The variable domain in full, with the rest retrieved from reference TRBV2 and TRBJ1-2, is EPEVTQTPSHQVTQMGQEVILRCVPISNHLYFYWYRQILGQKVEFLVSFYNNEISEKSEIFDDQFSVERPDGSNFTLKIRSTKLEDSAMYFCAGGGQATYGYTFGSGTRLTVV.

V usage is TRBV5-3 and J usage is TRBJ2-1; D unresolved. TRBV5-3 is filed as an ORF, its function uncertain. The CDR3 extends over 10 amino acids. V lost 3 bases, J lost 8 bases, and 3 bases lay in between. CDR3 nucleotide sequence: TGTGCCAGAAGCTGGGATGAGCAGTTCTTC. It encodes CARSWDEQFF.

This clone came up once. This chain joins TRBV29-1 and TRBJ2-3; 13 bases are a match to TRBD2. The CDR3 runs 18 residues. The V segment lost 5 bases and the J segment 6 bases; nucleotides outside the gene matches: 17. Germline-derived CDR1 and CDR2 are SQVTM and ANQGSEA. CDR3 DNA sequence: TGCAGCGTTTTCCGACTAGCGGGGGGCCCGACCCGCGGGGATACGCAGTATTTT. The encoded protein is CSVFRLAGGPTRGDTQYF.

The chain carries TRBV7-7 and TRBJ2-1, with D possibly being TRBD1 (6 bases). The V end lost 4 bases, the J end lost 10 bases, and 14 bases lay between the germline ends. Germline-derived CDR1 and CDR2 are SSHAT and FNYEAQ (reference sequence). The CDR3 covers 13 residues. Written as DNA, the CDR3 is TGTGCCAGCAGCTCAGGTAGGGGGAAAGAGCAGTTCTTC. Its translation is CASSSGRGKEQFF.

The chain combines TRBV2 with TRBJ1-4, with D unresolved. V was clipped by 7 bases and J by 7 bases, with 19 bases between them. The CDR3 contains 15 residues. Germline V gives CDR1 SNHLY, CDR2 FYNNEI. CDR3 bases: TGTGCCAGCACCTCCTTCAGTTCAGGAGGTGAAAAACTGTTTTTT. Protein: CASTSFSSGGEKLFF.

The CDR3: CASSPGHRLPNTEAFF. CDR3 DNA: TGTGCCAGCAGCCCGGGACATAGGCTGCCGAACACTGAAGCTTTCTTT. The chain is built from TRBV14 and TRBJ1-1, with D perhaps TRBD1 (6 bases). The CDR3 runs to 16 residues. CDR1 and CDR2 from the germline V gene are SGHDN and FVKESK. Between the trimmed V and J ends, which lost 4 bases and 1 base, there was a span of 16 bases.

The V and J genes are TRBV30 and TRBJ1-5; D gene ambiguous. V gave up 0 bases and J gave up 3 bases, with 9 bases separating them. The germline gives CDR1 GTSNPN, CDR2 SVGIG (reference sequence). There are 14 residues in the CDR3. In DNA form, the CDR3 reads TGTGCCTGGAGTGTACCCTTGGACAATCAGCCCCAGCATTTT. This sequence encodes CAWSVPLDNQPQHF.

The CDR3 DNA follows: TGTGCCAGCAGCTTGGATGTCCCAGATACGCAGTATTTT. Amino acids: CASSLDVPDTQYF. V gene TRBV7-2 combines with J gene TRBJ2-3, with D hard to call. The CDR3 is made up of 13 amino acids. Germline CDR1 and CDR2: SGHTA and FQGNSA. Trimming removed 3 bases from V and 4 bases from J, with 8 bases in between.

The chain links TRBV10-3 to TRBJ1-1; the D is unclear. Between the trimmed V and J ends, which lost 8 bases and 4 bases, there was a span of 11 bases. Germline V gives CDR1 ENHRY, CDR2 SYGVKD. This CDR3 has 12 residues. CDR3: CAIRGGSTEAFF. The DNA of the CDR3 is TGTGCCATCCGTGGTGGCAGCACTGAAGCTTTCTTT.

The chain is built from TRBV9 and TRBJ1-2; 7 bases map to TRBD1. Germline V gives CDR1 SGDLS, CDR2 YYNGEE. The CDR3 consists of 16 residues. Unmatched junction bases numbered 20, after V lost 7 bases and J lost 8 bases. This CDR3 reads CASSRRGQDLVQGYTF. The CDR3, as DNA: TGTGCCAGCTCTAGGCGTGGACAGGATTTGGTGCAGGGCTACACCTTC. The complete variable domain, with remaining parts taken from reference TRBV9 and TRBJ1-2, reads DSGVTQTPKHLITATGQRVTLRCSPRSGDLSVYWYQQSLDQGLQFLIQYYNGEERAKGNILERFSAQQFPDLHSELNLSSLELGDSALYFCASSRRGQDLVQGYTFGSGTRLTVV.

J is TRBJ2-1 and V is TRBV5-1; D unclear. There are 15 residues in the CDR3. Germline loops: CDR1 SGHRS, CDR2 YFSETQ. V lost 0 bases, J lost 4 bases, and 11 bases lay in between. In DNA form, the CDR3 reads TGCGCCAGCAGCTTGGTAGGAATTCGGTACAATGAGCAGTTCTTC. It encodes CASSLVGIRYNEQFF.

This clone was recorded a few times. The identical CDR3 is also encoded by other nucleotide sequences in the sample. The chain is built from TRBV7-2 and TRBJ1-5; D is ambiguous. Per the germline V gene, CDR1 is SGHTA and CDR2 is FQGNSA. The CDR3 totals 13 residues. V lost 6 bases, J lost 7 bases, and 13 bases lay in between. CDR3 coding DNA: TGTGCCAGCAGTATCCGAGGGAACCAGCCCCAGCATTTT. It specifies CASSIRGNQPQHF.

This clone occurred many times. This chain connects TRBV4-3 to TRBJ2-2; the D call may be TRBD1 or TRBD2 (5 bases each). V dropped 1 base and J dropped 4 bases, with 7 bases sitting between them. The length of the CDR3 is 14 residues. Germline V gives CDR1 LGHNA, CDR2 YSLEER. CDR3: CASSQAGATGELFF. In nucleotides, the CDR3 is TGCGCCAGCAGCCAAGCCGGGGCCACCGGGGAGCTGTTTTTT.

This rearrangement joins TRBV6-1 to TRBJ2-3; 8 nucleotides line up with TRBD2. With 1 base clipped from V and 0 bases from J, the junction kept 9 bases outside the gene matches. Germline CDR1 reads MNHNS; CDR2 reads SASEGT. The CDR3 sequence is 18 residues long. CDR3 loop: CASSEGLIGGASTDTQYF. As DNA, the CDR3 is TGTGCCAGCAGTGAAGGTTTGATCGGGGGGGCGAGCACAGATACGCAGTATTTT.

This clone was detected only a few times. The chain uses TRBV30 and TRBJ1-2, with 8 bases identical to TRBD1. Germline loops: CDR1 GTSNPN, CDR2 SVGIG (reference sequence). Trimming took 2 bases from V and 3 from J; bases not matched to a gene: 2. CDR3 size: 13 residues. Here the CDR3 reads CAWSTTGDYGYTF. CDR3 DNA sequence: TGTGCCTGGAGTACGACAGGGGACTATGGCTACACCTTC.

This chain links TRBV30 with TRBJ2-6; the match to TRBD1 covers 8 bases. The CDR3 extends over 17 amino acids. CDR1 GTSNPN and CDR2 SVGIG come from the germline V gene (reference sequence). Losses at the gene ends were 2 bases for V and 4 bases for J; bases not matched to a gene: 10. CDR3 DNA: TGTGCCTGGAGTCCCGGGACAGGTTGGTCCGGGGCCAACGTCCTGACTTTC. Amino acid sequence: CAWSPGTGWSGANVLTF.

The rearrangement links TRBV28 to TRBJ2-7; 11 positions agree with TRBD1. Germline CDR1 and CDR2: MDHEN and SYDVKM. This CDR3 spans 14 amino acids. V lost 5 bases, J lost 2 bases, and 2 bases stayed unmatched. CDR3 DNA: TGTGCCAGCAGTAGGACAGGGGGCCCCTACGAGCAGTACTTC. Translation: CASSRTGGPYEQYF. Full variable domain (outside the CDR3, taken from reference TRBV28 and TRBJ2-7): DVKVTQSSRYLVKRTGEKVFLECVQDMDHENMFWYRQDPGLGLRLIYFSYDVKMKEKGDIPEGYSVSREKKERFSLILESASTNQTSMYLCASSRTGGPYEQYFGPGTRLTVT.

The rearrangement joins TRBV15 to TRBJ2-7; perhaps TRBD1 as D (6 bases). The CDR3 totals 16 residues. In germline, CDR1 is LNHNV, CDR2 YYDKDF (reference sequence). Trimming removed 5 bases from V and 2 bases from J, with 19 bases in between. DNA of the CDR3: TGTGCCACCAGCGGACCCTCGAAACAGGGAGCCTACGAGCAGTACTTC. This codes for CATSGPSKQGAYEQYF.